This T cell receptor (beta chain) was identified in a study of T cell responses to AZD1222 COVID-19 vaccine. Using immunoSEQ multiplex PCR, the repertoire was profiled, and TCRdb retains in-frame clones only, with some absent. Of about 120,000 clones listed, roughly 90% are singletons. J gave up 0 bases and V 6 bases, and 0 bases lay outside the gene matches. CDR3 length equals 13 residues. The germline CDR1 and CDR2 sequences are WSHSY and SAAADI. This receptor was identified in an adult in good health. J is TRBJ2-3 and V is TRBV10-2; 7 bases map to TRBD2. The material sequenced was peripheral blood, taken on day 0 of AZD1222 vaccination. Written as DNA, the CDR3 is TGCGCCAGCAGGACTAGCAGCACAGATACGCAGTATTTT. This encodes CASRTSSTDTQYF.